A selection of T cell receptor beta chains follows, all from one sample in a study of CD8 T cells in ankylosing spondylitis. In TCRdb, the 5' RACE reads were re-called with MiXCR into one record per CDR3 protein. The table records 300,000 to 350,000 distinct CDR3 sequences, around 20% of them present only once. Sequencing used blood, either unsorted or a sorted T cell fraction (not recorded which). The receptors come from a female donor with ankylosing spondylitis or in good health (not recorded which). CDR3s include the opening cysteine and the closing phenylalanine or tryptophan. A D gene is named only where the DNA matches it firmly. Size tells how often a clone was seen (once, few, many) or the class of an expanded clone, and some rows leave it out.

DNA: TGTGCCAGCTCACCGGTCCAGGGATCTATACGCACTGAAGCTTTCTTT
CDR3: CASSPVQGSIRTEAFF
size: -
J: TRBJ1-1
V: TRBV18
D: -

DNA: TGTGCCAGCAGTGTCCAGGTCGGTCAGCCCCAGCATTTT
CDR3: CASSVQVGQPQHF
size: -
J: TRBJ1-5
V: TRBV25-1
D: -

DNA: TGTGCCAGCAGCACCGGGACATCCTACGAAAAACTGTTTTTT
CDR3: CASSTGTSYEKLFF
size: -
J: TRBJ1-4
V: TRBV7-8
D: -

DNA: TGTGCCAGTAGTGTCTTGTCAGCTTCAAACACAGATACGCAGTATTTT
CDR3: CASSVLSASNTDTQYF
size: -
J: TRBJ2-3
V: TRBV19
D: -

DNA: TGTGCCAGCAGGCCGACAGGGACCTATGGCTACACCTTC
CDR3: CASRPTGTYGYTF
size: many
J: TRBJ1-2
V: TRBV12-3/TRBV12-4
D: TRBD1

DNA: TGTGCCACCAGCAGGGACCCTACTTACGAGCAGTACTTC
CDR3: CATSRDPTYEQYF
size: few
J: TRBJ2-7
V: TRBV15
D: -

DNA: TGTGCCAGCAGTTCCCTCTGGGGCTCTGGGGCCAACGTCCTGACTTTC
CDR3: CASSSLWGSGANVLTF
size: few
J: TRBJ2-6
V: TRBV6-2/TRBV6-3
D: -

DNA: TGCGCCAGCAGACAGGGGGTGTCGAATGAGCAGTTCTTC
CDR3: CASRQGVSNEQFF
size: -
J: TRBJ2-1
V: TRBV5-1
D: TRBD1

DNA: TGCAGCGTCTATAACACGGTTACCGGGGAGCTGTTTTTT
CDR3: CSVYNTVTGELFF
size: few
J: TRBJ2-2
V: TRBV29-1
D: -

DNA: TGCAGTGCTAACCTTGCAGGGGGCCCAGGCGGCTACACCTTC
CDR3: CSANLAGGPGGYTF
size: few
J: TRBJ1-2
V: TRBV20-1
D: TRBD1

DNA: TGTGCCAGCAGTTTTCGGGGAGTAGGGAACAATGAGCAGTTCTTC
CDR3: CASSFRGVGNNEQFF
size: -
J: TRBJ2-1
V: TRBV12-3/TRBV12-4
D: -

DNA: TGTGCCAGCCGGGCAGGGGCCTACGAGCAGTACTTC
CDR3: CASRAGAYEQYF
size: many
J: TRBJ2-7
V: TRBV12-3/TRBV12-4
D: -

DNA: TGCGCCAGCAGCCACGGACTAGCGGGAGGCTACGAGCAGTACTTC
CDR3: CASSHGLAGGYEQYF
size: -
J: TRBJ2-7
V: TRBV4-1
D: TRBD2

DNA: TGTGCCAGCAGCAAAACACGGCTGGGACAGGGGAGAAAGACCCAGTACTTC
CDR3: CASSKTRLGQGRKTQYF
size: many
J: TRBJ2-5
V: TRBV7-2
D: TRBD1

DNA: TGCAGTGCTAGAGATTCCGGGACTTCAACCGGGGAGCTGTTTTTT
CDR3: CSARDSGTSTGELFF
size: -
J: TRBJ2-2
V: TRBV20-1
D: -

DNA: TGTGCCAGCAGACGTTCGGACAGTGTCGTCCCTGAAGCTTTCTTT
CDR3: CASRRSDSVVPEAFF
size: few
J: TRBJ1-1
V: TRBV6-1
D: -

DNA: TGCGCCAGCAGCGAAACGGGGGACACTGAAGCTTTCTTT
CDR3: CASSETGDTEAFF
size: -
J: TRBJ1-1
V: TRBV10-1
D: -

DNA: TGTGCCAGCAGCCCCTTCGACAGGAGCATAGAGACCCAGTACTTC
CDR3: CASSPFDRSIETQYF
size: many
J: TRBJ2-5
V: TRBV7-2
D: -

DNA: TGTGCCAGCAGCTCCGGGACTAGCCCGGCGACGGATACGCAGTATTTT
CDR3: CASSSGTSPATDTQYF
size: -
J: TRBJ2-3
V: TRBV7-6
D: TRBD2

DNA: TGTGCCAGCAGCTTAGGACTAGCGCGCACCTACGAGCAGTACTTC
CDR3: CASSLGLARTYEQYF
size: -
J: TRBJ2-7
V: TRBV7-8
D: TRBD2

DNA: TGTGCCAGCAGCGCCGGGACTGAAGGCGAGCAGTACTTC
CDR3: CASSAGTEGEQYF
size: many
J: TRBJ2-7
V: TRBV9
D: -

DNA: TGCAGTGCTCTCACAGACAGTGCCGGCTACACCTTC
CDR3: CSALTDSAGYTF
size: few
J: TRBJ1-2
V: TRBV20-1
D: -

DNA: TGTGCCAGCAGCACCGACAGGCCCCAGCGCTACACCTTC
CDR3: CASSTDRPQRYTF
size: few
J: TRBJ1-2
V: TRBV6-1
D: -

DNA: TGTGCCAGCAGTTACGACGCCCTTTATGGCTACACCTTC
CDR3: CASSYDALYGYTF
size: -
J: TRBJ1-2
V: TRBV6-5
D: -

DNA: TGTGCCAGCAGCTCCCCGGGACCCTCCTTGGGGACTGAAGCTTTCTTT
CDR3: CASSSPGPSLGTEAFF
size: -
J: TRBJ1-1
V: TRBV6-5
D: -

DNA: TGCAGCGTTGAAGACTCCGCGGAGGTAGAGACCCAGTACTTC
CDR3: CSVEDSAEVETQYF
size: many
J: TRBJ2-5
V: TRBV29-1
D: -

DNA: TGTGCCAGCAGCCCCTCTGGAGCGGGCCCCTACGAGCAGTACTTC
CDR3: CASSPSGAGPYEQYF
size: few
J: TRBJ2-7
V: TRBV14
D: -

DNA: TGTGCCAGCAGCTCTGGATCGTTAGGAGAGACCCAGTACTTC
CDR3: CASSSGSLGETQYF
size: -
J: TRBJ2-5
V: TRBV5-4
D: -

DNA: TGTGCCAGCAGCCGCACAGGGGAGAGGGCTTTCTTT
CDR3: CASSRTGERAFF
size: -
J: TRBJ1-1
V: TRBV11-3
D: TRBD1

DNA: TGTGCCAGCAGTTTATGGCGGGAGGGAGGTGAGCAGTTCTTC
CDR3: CASSLWREGGEQFF
size: -
J: TRBJ2-1
V: TRBV27
D: TRBD2

DNA: TGTGCCAGCAGCGTAGCGGGGACACCGAACACTGAAGCTTTCTTT
CDR3: CASSVAGTPNTEAFF
size: -
J: TRBJ1-1
V: TRBV9
D: -

DNA: TGCAGTGCTAGACGGACAGTCACTAATGAAAAACTGTTTTTT
CDR3: CSARRTVTNEKLFF
size: -
J: TRBJ1-4
V: TRBV20-1
D: -

DNA: TGTGCCATCAGTGATGGAGAGGTTGAAAAACTGTTTTTT
CDR3: CAISDGEVEKLFF
size: few
J: TRBJ1-4
V: TRBV10-3
D: -

DNA: TGTGCCAGCAGCGGCCTAGCGGGAGGGGACAATGAGCAGTTCTTC
CDR3: CASSGLAGGDNEQFF
size: many
J: TRBJ2-1
V: TRBV12-3/TRBV12-4
D: TRBD2

DNA: TGTGCCAGCAGCTCTCTTGGCGGGAAATACAATGAGCAGTTCTTC
CDR3: CASSSLGGKYNEQFF
size: -
J: TRBJ2-1
V: TRBV11-2
D: -

DNA: TGTGCCAGCAGCTTGCTCGGGGTTGGAGAGACCCAGTACTTC
CDR3: CASSLLGVGETQYF
size: many
J: TRBJ2-5
V: TRBV5-5
D: -

DNA: TGTGCCAGCAGTTACTCGAACAGGGGGCCTTTTGGGAATGAGCAGTTCTTC
CDR3: CASSYSNRGPFGNEQFF
size: few
J: TRBJ2-1
V: TRBV6-5
D: TRBD1

DNA: TGCAGTGCGGTGACTAGCCGCACAGATACGCAGTATTTT
CDR3: CSAVTSRTDTQYF
size: -
J: TRBJ2-3
V: TRBV20-1
D: TRBD2

DNA: TGTGCCAGCAGCTTACGACTAGCCAACACCGGGGAGCTGTTTTTT
CDR3: CASSLRLANTGELFF
size: few
J: TRBJ2-2
V: TRBV7-2
D: TRBD2

DNA: TGCAGTGCTAGGGCCCGTGCAGGACCAGAGCAGTACTTC
CDR3: CSARARAGPEQYF
size: few
J: TRBJ2-7
V: TRBV20-1
D: -

DNA: TGCAGCGTCTCAGACAGGGAAGCTTTCTTT
CDR3: CSVSDREAFF
size: few
J: TRBJ1-1
V: TRBV29-1
D: -

DNA: TGTGCCAGCAGCTTGGCTGCCGCGGGAGGTGCTTACAATGAGCAGTTCTTC
CDR3: CASSLAAAGGAYNEQFF
size: -
J: TRBJ2-1
V: TRBV5-5
D: TRBD2

DNA: TGTGCCAGCAGCTTAGTCACGGGGACTCCGCGGGAGACCCAGTACTTC
CDR3: CASSLVTGTPRETQYF
size: -
J: TRBJ2-5
V: TRBV11-2
D: -

DNA: TGCGCCAGCAGCCCTGGGACGTTTGGGGCCAACGTCCTGACTTTC
CDR3: CASSPGTFGANVLTF
size: -
J: TRBJ2-6
V: TRBV5-1
D: -

DNA: TGTGCCAGCAGCAAAACCCCCGGGACAGCTAATTCACCCCTCCACTTT
CDR3: CASSKTPGTANSPLHF
size: -
J: TRBJ1-6
V: TRBV7-2
D: TRBD1

DNA: TGTGCCAGTAGTAGGGGGCGTCAGAACACTGAAGCTTTCTTT
CDR3: CASSRGRQNTEAFF
size: -
J: TRBJ1-1
V: TRBV19
D: -

DNA: TGCAGTGCTAGAGATAGTAAGCGGCCCCGGGAGACCCAGTACTTC
CDR3: CSARDSKRPRETQYF
size: -
J: TRBJ2-5
V: TRBV20-1
D: -

DNA: TGCAGTGCACACTCGGATGACAATGAGCAGTTCTTC
CDR3: CSAHSDDNEQFF
size: -
J: TRBJ2-1
V: TRBV20-1
D: -

DNA: TGCAGTGCTAGAGCCAGAGGGGACGGCTACGAGCAGTACTTC
CDR3: CSARARGDGYEQYF
size: -
J: TRBJ2-7
V: TRBV20-1
D: -

DNA: TGTGCCAGCAGCACCCGGACAGGGCATGGGGGCACTGAAGCTTTCTTT
CDR3: CASSTRTGHGGTEAFF
size: few
J: TRBJ1-1
V: TRBV7-2
D: TRBD1